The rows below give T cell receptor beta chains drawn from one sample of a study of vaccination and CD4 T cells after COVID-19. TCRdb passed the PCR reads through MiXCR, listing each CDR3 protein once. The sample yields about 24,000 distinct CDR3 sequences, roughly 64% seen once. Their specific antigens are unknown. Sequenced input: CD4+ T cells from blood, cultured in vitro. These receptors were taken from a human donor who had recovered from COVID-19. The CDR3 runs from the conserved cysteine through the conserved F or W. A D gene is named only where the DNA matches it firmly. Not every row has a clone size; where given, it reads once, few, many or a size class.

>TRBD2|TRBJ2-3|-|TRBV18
CASSPRLADSTDTQYF
TGTGCCAGCTCACCAAGACTAGCGGATAGCACAGATACGCAGTATTTT
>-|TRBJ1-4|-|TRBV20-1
CSARGGTPEKLFF
TGCAGTGCTAGAGGGGGTACCCCCGAAAAACTGTTTTTT
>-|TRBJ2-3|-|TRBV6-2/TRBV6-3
CASRVSDGTPLTTDTQYF
TGTGCCAGCAGGGTTTCGGACGGAACTCCTCTGACCACAGATACGCAGTATTTT
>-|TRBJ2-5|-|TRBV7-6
CASSGATRETQYF
TGTGCCAGCAGCGGAGCGACTAGAGAGACCCAGTACTTC
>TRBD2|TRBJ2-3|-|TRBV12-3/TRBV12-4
CASSFGGGRSDTQYF
TGTGCCAGCAGTTTCGGTGGCGGGAGGAGTGATACGCAGTATTTT
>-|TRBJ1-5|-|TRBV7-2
CASSPRGPNNQPQHF
TGTGCCAGCAGCCCCCGGGGCCCTAACAATCAGCCCCAGCATTTT
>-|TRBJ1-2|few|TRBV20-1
CSASRTTLDYGYTF
TGCAGTGCTTCCAGGACTACTCTGGACTATGGCTACACCTTC
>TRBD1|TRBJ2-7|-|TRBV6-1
CASIQTGTAQQYF
TGTGCCAGCATTCAAACCGGGACAGCTCAGCAGTACTTC
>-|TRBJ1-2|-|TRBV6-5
CASSSRTNYGYTF
TGTGCCAGCAGTTCTCGGACCAACTATGGCTACACCTTC
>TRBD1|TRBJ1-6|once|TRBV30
CAWSRDSPNSPLHF
TGTGCCTGGAGCCGGGACAGCCCTAATTCACCCCTCCACTTT
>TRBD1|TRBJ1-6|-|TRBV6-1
CASSMGDRMGSPLHF
TGTGCCAGCAGCATGGGGGACAGGATGGGTTCACCCCTCCACTTT
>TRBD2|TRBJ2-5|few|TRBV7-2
CASSLVRLAGKGETQYF
TGTGCCAGCAGCTTAGTGAGGCTAGCGGGAAAGGGGGAGACCCAGTACTTC
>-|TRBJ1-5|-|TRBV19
CASNLFGRNQPQHF
TGTGCCAGTAATCTGTTCGGGCGCAATCAGCCCCAGCATTTT
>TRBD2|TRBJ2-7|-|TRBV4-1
CASSQGLAVVSYEQYF
TGCGCCAGCAGCCAAGGTCTAGCGGTTGTCTCCTACGAGCAGTACTTC
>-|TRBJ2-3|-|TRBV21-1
CASSKRFAQRTSTDTQYF
TGTGCCAGCAGCAAACGGTTCGCACAGAGAACTAGCACAGATACGCAGTATTTT
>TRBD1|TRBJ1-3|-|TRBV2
CASTTQGSSGNTIYF
TGTGCCAGCACCACACAGGGGAGCTCTGGAAACACCATATATTTT
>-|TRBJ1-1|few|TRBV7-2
CASSLGWQRREAFF
TGTGCCAGCAGCTTAGGATGGCAGAGGCGTGAAGCTTTCTTT
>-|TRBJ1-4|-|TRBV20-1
CSATRLNANEKLFF
TGCAGTGCTACCCGGCTGAACGCTAATGAAAAACTGTTTTTT
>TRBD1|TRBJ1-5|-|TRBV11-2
CASSSDRESPQHF
TGTGCCAGCAGCTCCGACAGGGAGTCGCCCCAGCATTTT
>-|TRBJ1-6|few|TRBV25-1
CASSRGGSPLHF
TGTGCCAGCTCCCGGGGAGGGTCACCCCTCCACTTT
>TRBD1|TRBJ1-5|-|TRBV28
CASSPSGTGISNQPQHF
TGTGCCAGCAGTCCCTCGGGGACAGGGATTAGCAATCAGCCCCAGCATTTT
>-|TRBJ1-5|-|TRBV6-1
CASSPLGSNQPQHF
TGTGCCAGCAGCCCCCTCGGCAGCAATCAGCCCCAGCATTTT